Listed below are T cell receptor beta chains from one sample, sequenced in a study of OX40 agonist ivuxolimab in advanced cancers. The assay was immunoSEQ multiplex PCR, and TCRdb's table has in-frame clones only and misses some. The sample includes 55,000 to 65,000 clones, under 95% of them seen just once. The specimen was CD4+ or CD8+ T cells sorted from blood, collected in a trial of the OX40 agonist ivuxolimab. These TCRs come from an adult with an advanced solid tumor such as melanoma, head and neck, liver or kidney cancer. CDR3s include the opening cysteine and the closing phenylalanine or tryptophan. The D gene is left open where the match is weak. A clone size is listed for some rows: how often the clone was seen (once, few, many), or a class if it is expanded.

V: TRBV4-2; J: TRBJ2-1; size: -; D: TRBD2; CDR3: CASSLSGSNNEQFF; DNA: TGTGCCAGCAGCCTTAGCGGGTCCAACAATGAGCAGTTCTTC
V: TRBV9; J: TRBJ2-7; size: -; D: TRBD2; CDR3: CASSVGGRAPSYEQYF; DNA: TGTGCCAGCAGCGTAGGGGGGAGGGCCCCGTCCTACGAGCAGTACTTC
V: TRBV5-4; J: TRBJ2-6; size: -; D: -; CDR3: CASSLMGANVLTF; DNA: TGTGCCAGCAGCTTGATGGGGGCCAACGTCCTGACTTTC
V: TRBV6-1; J: TRBJ2-5; size: -; D: -; CDR3: CACNPLGAVETQYF; DNA: TGTGCCTGTAACCCTCTGGGGGCGGTGGAGACCCAGTACTTC
V: TRBV29-1; J: TRBJ1-2; size: -; D: -; CDR3: CSVEEAGRGASYGYTF; DNA: TGCAGCGTTGAAGAGGCAGGGAGGGGGGCCTCCTATGGCTACACCTTC
V: TRBV7-6; J: TRBJ2-5; size: -; D: -; CDR3: CASSSIQETQYF; DNA: TGTGCCAGCAGCTCGATACAAGAGACCCAGTACTTC
V: TRBV4-2; J: TRBJ2-3; size: medium-sized; D: TRBD2; CDR3: CASSQDGEGLRGLHTDTQYF; DNA: TGTGCCAGCAGCCAAGATGGGGAGGGGCTTCGAGGACTACACACAGATACGCAGTATTTT
V: TRBV9; J: TRBJ1-1; size: few; D: TRBD1; CDR3: CASSLRDRGLVTEAFF; DNA: TGTGCCAGCAGCCTGAGGGACAGGGGGCTTGTCACTGAAGCTTTCTTT
V: TRBV4-2; J: TRBJ2-3; size: -; D: -; CDR3: CASSQAWGDTQYF; DNA: TGTGCCAGCAGCCAAGCCTGGGGAGATACGCAGTATTTT
V: TRBV7-8; J: TRBJ1-2; size: -; D: TRBD1; CDR3: CASSPWDRGIYGYTF; DNA: TGTGCCAGCAGCCCATGGGACAGGGGCATCTATGGCTACACCTTC
V: TRBV19; J: TRBJ2-1; size: -; D: -; CDR3: CASQDPSSESYNEQFF; DNA: TGTGCCAGTCAAGACCCGTCTAGCGAGTCGTACAATGAGCAGTTCTTC
V: TRBV2; J: TRBJ1-5; size: -; D: TRBD1; CDR3: CASSGGQGGNQPQHF; DNA: TGTGCCAGCAGTGGGGGCCAGGGGGGGAATCAGCCCCAGCATTTT
V: TRBV19; J: TRBJ2-5; size: once; D: -; CDR3: CASSMGRRGTQYF; DNA: TGTGCCAGTAGTATGGGCAGACGAGGGACCCAGTACTTC
V: TRBV5-1; J: TRBJ2-7; size: -; D: TRBD1; CDR3: CASSLGQGGLEQYF; DNA: TGCGCCAGCAGCTTAGGACAGGGCGGACTCGAGCAGTACTTC
V: TRBV7-2; J: TRBJ2-7; size: -; D: TRBD1; CDR3: CASSSRTGVVSREQYF; DNA: TGTGCCAGCAGCTCGAGGACAGGAGTCGTTTCTCGCGAGCAGTACTTC